A single sample gave rise to the 28 T cell receptor beta chains below, sequenced in a study of T-cell memory formation after mild COVID-19. TCRdb fed the 5' RACE reads into MiXCR, producing one record per CDR3 protein. The sample lists approximately 150,000 distinct CDR3 sequences; 6% to 6.5% were seen once. What was sequenced was PBMCs or a T cell subset sorted from them (not recorded which). Receptors originate from an adult woman who had mild COVID-19 (a few samples of this study predate the infection). Cell type and time point are not known.

The V and J genes are TRBV5-1 and TRBJ1-1; 10 nucleotides match TRBD1. The germline gives CDR1 SGHRS, CDR2 YFSETQ. V was pared by 4 bases and J by 4 bases, with 7 bases of the junction left unmatched. The length of the CDR3 is 15 residues. The DNA of the CDR3 is TGCGCCAGCAGCCCAGACAGGGGGCTCGTCACTGAAGCTTTCTTT. It codes for CASSPDRGLVTEAFF.

This clonotype was seen a handful of times. The chain has TRBV4-3 and TRBJ2-6; D unclear. Germline CDR1 is LGHNA and CDR2 is YSLEER. V was cut by 3 bases and J by 0 bases, with 15 bases left in between. The CDR3 spans 18 residues. In DNA form, the CDR3 reads TGCGCCAGCAGCCACCGACTTTTCACCGTCTCTGGGGCCAACGTCCTGACTTTC. Encoded protein: CASSHRLFTVSGANVLTF.

The chain couples TRBV12-3 or TRBV12-4 to TRBJ2-1; tentatively, D is TRBD1 (6 bases). The ends were cut back, 6 bases at V and 3 bases at J, with 12 bases in the middle. The CDR3 has 14 residues. As DNA, the CDR3 is TGTGCCAGCAGCCGCAGGACAGTCTACAATGAGCAGTTCTTC. It codes for CASSRRTVYNEQFF.

This clonotype has ten or more counts. The gene calls are TRBV20-1 and TRBJ1-5; D unclear. The germline gives CDR1 DFQATT, CDR2 SNEGSKA (reference sequence). The CDR3 consists of 11 residues. Between the trimmed V and J ends, which lost 1 base and 11 bases, there was a span of 9 bases. The CDR3, as DNA: TGCAGTGCTAGAGGCCGATTGGCCCAGCATTTT. Translation: CSARGRLAQHF.

To note about this clonotype: A much larger clone lies a single base off, so this may be a read error. The J gene is TRBJ2-2, the V gene TRBV27; no firm D call. The V gene lost 2 bases and the J gene lost 3 bases, with 10 bases spanning the gap. The CDR3 loop spans 15 amino acids. Germline V gives CDR1 MNHEY, CDR2 SMNVEV (reference sequence). Here the CDR3 reads CASSLLGRYTGELFF. Here the CDR3 DNA reads TGTGCCAGCAGTTTACTCGGCAGGTACACCGGGGAGCTGTTTTTT.

This clonotype was picked up many times. The chain couples TRBV29-1 to TRBJ2-5; 14 bases line up with TRBD2. The CDR3 extends over 18 amino acids. Germline V gene sequence: CDR1 SQVTM, CDR2 ANQGSEA. The ends lost 3 bases at V and 1 base at J; junction bases unmatched: 10. CDR3 sequence (DNA): TGCAGCGTTGACACTCTAGGACTAGCGGGAGGTATCCAAGAGACCCAGTACTTC. Translated: CSVDTLGLAGGIQETQYF.

This clonotype was seen only a few times. This sequence joins TRBV6-2 or TRBV6-3 and TRBJ2-2; 9 nucleotides line up with TRBD2. V shed 0 bases and J 4 bases; nucleotides not matched to a gene: 9. This CDR3 has 18 amino acids. CDR1 is MNHEY and CDR2 is SVGEGT in the germline V gene. The DNA of the CDR3 is TGTGCCAGCAGTTACTCCTTTTGGGCTAGCGGGACCACCGGGGAGCTGTTTTTT. This encodes CASSYSFWASGTTGELFF.

This clonotype showed up many times. This sequence joins TRBV12-3 or TRBV12-4 and TRBJ2-2; D possibly corresponds to TRBD1 (6 bases). V lost 6 bases and J 6 bases, leaving 8 bases between the germline ends. This CDR3 has 12 residues. CDR3 bases: TGTGCCAGCAGACGGACAGCCGGGGAGCTGTTTTTT. Amino acids: CASRRTAGELFF.

This clonotype has at least ten counts. The rearrangement links TRBV24-1 to TRBJ2-3, with TRBD2 as a possible D gene (7 bases). Germline loops: CDR1 KGHDR, CDR2 SFDVKD. Trimming took 9 bases from V and 3 from J, leaving 18 bases between them. The CDR3 has 15 amino acids. Here the CDR3 reads CATSGGGASTDTQYF. CDR3 bases: TGTGCCACCTCCGGTGGGGGGGCGTCGACAGATACGCAGTATTTT.

This chain uses TRBV29-1 with TRBJ2-3; D possibly uses TRBD1 or TRBD2 (5 bases each). V lost 5 bases and J lost 7, with 16 bases in between. Germline CDR1 reads SQVTM; CDR2 reads ANQGSEA. This CDR3 is built from 13 residues. The CDR3 DNA reads as TGCAGCGTTTCTTCCCCCGGGGCAAATACGCAGTATTTT. It specifies CSVSSPGANTQYF.

This clonotype has only a few counts. The CDR3 DNA follows: TGTGCCAGCAGTGAGCGGGGGGGCCGCACAGATACGCAGTATTTT. It is translated as CASSERGGRTDTQYF. The chain recombines TRBV2 with TRBJ2-3; TRBD2 agrees at 9 bases. The CDR3 runs to 15 residues. Unmatched junction bases numbered 2, after V lost 3 bases and J lost 1 base. Germline CDR1 is SNHLY and CDR2 is FYNNEI.

This clonotype was counted at least ten times. The rearrangement uses TRBV29-1 and TRBJ1-1; D may be TRBD1 (5 bases). The V end was cut by 3 bases, the J end by 3 bases, with 14 bases between. CDR3 length equals 14 residues. Looked up from germline, CDR1 is SQVTM and CDR2 is ANQGSEA. The CDR3, as DNA: TGCAGCGTTGAGGTTAGGGGAGGGCACACTGAAGCTTTCTTT. Translated: CSVEVRGGHTEAFF. The full variable domain, its missing parts supplied by reference TRBV29-1 and TRBJ1-1, is SAVISQKPSRDICQRGTSLTIQCQVDSQVTMMFWYRQQPGQSLTLIATANQGSEATYESGFVIDKFPISRPNLTFSTLTVSNMSPEDSSIYLCSVEVRGGHTEAFFGQGTRLTVV.

This clonotype was observed many times. The gene calls are TRBV6-5 and TRBJ1-1; D is ambiguous. Per germline, CDR1 MNHEY and CDR2 SVGAGI. Between the trimmed V and J ends, which lost 4 bases and 10 bases, there was a span of 13 bases. The CDR3 runs 12 residues. The CDR3 loop reads CASSSEAGRAFF. The CDR3 bases are TGTGCCAGCAGTTCCGAAGCAGGACGAGCTTTCTTT.

This clonotype was seen many times. The chain recombines TRBV5-1 with TRBJ2-7; no reliable D call. The CDR3 contains 14 residues. Trimming pared 4 bases from V and 3 bases from J, leaving 14 bases between. CDR1 and CDR2 (germline): SGHRS, YFSETQ. CDR3 bases: TGCGCCAGCAGCCCGTGGAATGCCCTCTACGAGCAGTACTTC. This sequence encodes CASSPWNALYEQYF.

This clonotype was seen a handful of times. V is TRBV29-1 and J is TRBJ2-3, with 9 bases identical to TRBD1. The V and J ends lost 6 bases and 2 bases, in that order; junction bases with no gene match: 6. Germline assignment: CDR1 SQVTM and CDR2 ANQGSEA. The CDR3 contains 14 residues. CDR3 in amino acids: CSVGTGPSTDTQYF. CDR3 nucleotide sequence: TGCAGCGTGGGGACAGGGCCTTCCACAGATACGCAGTATTTT.

Ten or more counts support this clonotype. The chain employs TRBV14 and TRBJ2-7; tentative D call: TRBD1 (6 bases). CDR1 and CDR2 (germline): SGHDN, FVKESK. V was shortened by 6 bases and J by 6 bases, with 15 bases between the two germline ends. This CDR3 comprises 13 residues. CDR3 in amino acids: CASSTDVQGEQYV. The CDR3 DNA reads as TGTGCCAGCAGTACGGACGTACAGGGCGAGCAGTACGTC.

This clonotype has a count of ten or more. J is TRBJ2-2 and V is TRBV12-3 or TRBV12-4; possibly TRBD1 or TRBD2 for D (5 bases each). This CDR3 is 12 amino acids long. Deletions cut 1 base from V and 11 bases from J, with 8 bases between. The CDR3 spells CASSLGGSELFF. CDR3 nucleotide sequence: TGTGCCAGCAGTTTAGGGGGGAGTGAGCTGTTTTTT.

This clonotype was counted between two and nine times. The V gene is TRBV29-1, the J gene TRBJ2-1, with D perhaps assigned TRBD1 or TRBD2 (6 bases each). The CDR3 contains 12 residues. V lost 7 bases to trimming and J lost 15 bases, with 22 bases between them. The germline V gene has CDR1 SQVTM and CDR2 ANQGSEA. The CDR3: CSGGAGYESVFF. CDR3 nucleotide sequence: TGCAGCGGGGGGGCCGGCTATGAATCGGTGTTCTTC.

This clonotype was counted a few times. The rearrangement uses TRBV7-9 and TRBJ1-1; TRBD1 agrees at 7 bases. Germline CDR1 SEHNR, CDR2 FQNEAQ (reference sequence). The J segment lost 1 base and the V segment lost 5 bases, leaving 4 bases of the junction unmatched. This CDR3 is 14 amino acids long. The CDR3 region is CASSAGQQNTEAFF. The CDR3 nucleotides are TGTGCCAGCAGCGCGGGACAGCAGAACACTGAAGCTTTCTTT. The complete variable domain, with remaining parts taken from reference TRBV7-9 and TRBJ1-1, reads DTGVSQNPRHKITKRGQNVTFRCDPISEHNRLYWYRQTLGQGPEFLTYFQNEAQLEKSRLLSDRFSAERPKGSFSTLEIQRTEQGDSAMYLCASSAGQQNTEAFFGQGTRLTVV.

This clonotype was seen many times. The V call is TRBV9, the J call TRBJ2-7; 11 nucleotides match TRBD2. Germline V lookup: CDR1 SGDLS, CDR2 YYNGEE. The CDR3 consists of 19 residues. V lost 3 bases and J lost 8; bases outside the gene matches: 22. The CDR3 sequence: CASSGPGGELGLAGHKQYF. CDR3 coding DNA: TGTGCCAGCAGCGGCCCGGGGGGGGAACTCGGACTAGCGGGTCACAAGCAGTACTTC.

J is TRBJ1-2 and V is TRBV15, with TRBD1 as a possible D gene (6 bases). Trimming stripped 2 bases from V and 1 base from J, with 14 bases between. The CDR3 is 16 amino acids. Germline CDR1 reads LNHNV; CDR2 reads YYDKDF (reference sequence). The CDR3 DNA sequence: TGTGCCACCAGCAGAAGGGGGACCCAGAGTAACTATGGCTACACCTTC. Translation gives CATSRRGTQSNYGYTF. Looking up the rest from reference TRBV15 and TRBJ1-2 gives the full variable domain: DAMVIQNPRYQVTQFGKPVTLSCSQTLNHNVMYWYQQKSSQAPKLLFHYYDKDFNNEADTPDNFQSRRPNTSFCFLDIRSPGLGDTAMYLCATSRRGTQSNYGYTFGSGTRLTVV.

This clonotype has only a few counts. CDR3 in amino acids: CSARDGGPEAFF. The CDR3 DNA is TGCAGTGCTAGAGACGGTGGTCCTGAAGCTTTCTTT. V is TRBV20-1 and J is TRBJ1-1, with D unclear. V lost 0 bases and J lost 6, with 8 bases in between. The CDR3 totals 12 residues. Germline V gives CDR1 DFQATT, CDR2 SNEGSKA (reference sequence).

The rearrangement links TRBV25-1 to TRBJ2-1, with D perhaps matching TRBD1 (6 bases). V was clipped by 3 bases and J by 7 bases, with 7 bases between them. The V gene's germline CDR1 is MGHDK and CDR2 SYGVNS. This CDR3 comprises 12 residues. CDR3 protein: CASSERGNEQFF. The CDR3 nucleotides are TGTGCCAGCAGTGAGAGGGGGAATGAGCAGTTCTTC. The whole variable domain, remainder taken from reference TRBV25-1 and TRBJ2-1, is EADIYQTPRYLVIGTGKKITLECSQTMGHDKMYWYQQDPGMELHLIHYSYGVNSTEKGDLSSESTVSRIRTEHFPLTLESARPSHTSQYLCASSERGNEQFFGPGTRLTVL.

This clonotype turned up a few times. V usage is TRBV5-1 and J usage is TRBJ2-5; weak D call: TRBD2 (5 bases). V was shortened by 2 bases and J by 2 bases, with 10 bases between the two germline ends. Germline assignment: CDR1 SGHRS and CDR2 YFSETQ. This CDR3 region has 14 residues. Here the CDR3 reads CASSFGSQQETQYF. CDR3 nucleotide sequence: TGCGCCAGCAGCTTTGGGAGCCAGCAAGAGACCCAGTACTTC.

The V and J genes are TRBV12-3 or TRBV12-4 and TRBJ1-5, with D hard to call. Trimming removed 1 base at V and 0 bases at J, with 10 bases between. There are 16 residues in the CDR3. The CDR3: CASSLGGSNSNQPQHF. CDR3 nucleotide sequence: TGTGCCAGCAGTTTAGGAGGCAGTAATAGCAATCAGCCCCAGCATTTT.

This clonotype came up a few times. This rearrangement joins TRBV7-9 to TRBJ2-3; D not certain. V lost 2 bases and J 3 bases, leaving 6 bases between the germline ends. The CDR3 sequence is 13 residues long. CDR1 SEHNR and CDR2 FQNEAQ come from the germline V gene (reference sequence). The CDR3, as DNA: TGTGCCAGCAGCTTAATGGAGACAGATACGCAGTATTTT. As protein: CASSLMETDTQYF. Full variable domain (missing parts from reference TRBV7-9 and TRBJ2-3): DTGVSQNPRHKITKRGQNVTFRCDPISEHNRLYWYRQTLGQGPEFLTYFQNEAQLEKSRLLSDRFSAERPKGSFSTLEIQRTEQGDSAMYLCASSLMETDTQYFGPGTRLTVL.

This clonotype has a handful of counts. The V and J genes are TRBV4-2 and TRBJ2-5, with D possibly TRBD2 on 5 matching bases. Germline V gene data show CDR1 as LGHNA and CDR2 as YNFKEQ. The CDR3 runs 13 residues. V was clipped by 0 bases and J by 10 bases, with 12 bases between them. The CDR3 spells CASSQEASGSQYF. The CDR3 DNA sequence: TGTGCCAGCAGCCAAGAGGCGTCGGGGAGCCAGTACTTC.

This clonotype was counted between two and nine times. This rearrangement joins TRBV19 to TRBJ1-1; D gene ambiguous. Trimming took off 7 bases at V and 8 bases at J, with 11 bases between the two ends. CDR3 size: 11 residues. Germline V gene sequence: CDR1 LNHDA, CDR2 SQIVND (reference sequence). CDR3 amino acids: CASTERAEAFF. The CDR3 DNA sequence: TGTGCCAGTACGGAGCGTGCCGAAGCTTTCTTT.